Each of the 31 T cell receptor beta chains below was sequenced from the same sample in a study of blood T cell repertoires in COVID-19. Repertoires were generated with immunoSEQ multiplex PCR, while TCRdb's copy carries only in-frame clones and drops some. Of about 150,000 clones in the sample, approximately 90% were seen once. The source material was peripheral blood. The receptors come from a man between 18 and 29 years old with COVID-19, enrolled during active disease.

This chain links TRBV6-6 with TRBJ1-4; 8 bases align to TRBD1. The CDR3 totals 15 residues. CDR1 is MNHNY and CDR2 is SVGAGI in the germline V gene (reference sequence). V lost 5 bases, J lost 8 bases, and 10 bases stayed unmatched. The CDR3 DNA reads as TGTGCCAGCAGTCTGGGGGACAGGAGACAGGAAAAACTGTTTTTT. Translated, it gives CASSLGDRRQEKLFF.

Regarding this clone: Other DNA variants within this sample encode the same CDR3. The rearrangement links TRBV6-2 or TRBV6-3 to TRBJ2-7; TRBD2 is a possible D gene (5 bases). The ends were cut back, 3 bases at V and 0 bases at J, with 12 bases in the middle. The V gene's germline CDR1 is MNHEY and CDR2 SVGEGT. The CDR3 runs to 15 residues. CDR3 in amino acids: CASSYLAGSSYEQYF. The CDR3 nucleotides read TGTGCCAGCAGTTATTTGGCGGGCTCCTCCTACGAGCAGTACTTC.

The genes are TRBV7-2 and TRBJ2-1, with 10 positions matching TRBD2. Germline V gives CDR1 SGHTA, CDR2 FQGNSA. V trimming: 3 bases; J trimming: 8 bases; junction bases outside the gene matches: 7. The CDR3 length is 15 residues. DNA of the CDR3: TGTGCCAGCAGCTTCGGACTAGCGGACACCTATGAGCAGTTCTTC. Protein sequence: CASSFGLADTYEQFF.

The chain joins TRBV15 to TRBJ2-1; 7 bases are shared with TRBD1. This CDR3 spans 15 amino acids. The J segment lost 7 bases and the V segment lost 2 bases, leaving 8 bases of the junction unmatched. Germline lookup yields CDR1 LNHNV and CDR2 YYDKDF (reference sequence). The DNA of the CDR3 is TGTGCCACCAGCAGAAGGGGGCTGGTTGGTAATGAGCAGTTCTTC. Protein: CATSRRGLVGNEQFF.

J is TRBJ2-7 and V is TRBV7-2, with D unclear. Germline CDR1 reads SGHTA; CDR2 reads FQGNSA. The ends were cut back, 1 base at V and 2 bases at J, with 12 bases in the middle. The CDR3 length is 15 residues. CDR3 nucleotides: TGTGCCAGCAGCTTAGGAGGTTTTGACCCCTACGAGCAGTACTTC. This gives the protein CASSLGGFDPYEQYF.

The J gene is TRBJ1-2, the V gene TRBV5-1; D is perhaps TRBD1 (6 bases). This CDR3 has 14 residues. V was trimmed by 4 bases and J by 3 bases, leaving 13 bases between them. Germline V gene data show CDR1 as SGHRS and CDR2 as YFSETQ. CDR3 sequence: CASSPTWTDYGYTF. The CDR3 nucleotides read TGCGCCAGCAGCCCTACCTGGACAGACTATGGCTACACCTTC.

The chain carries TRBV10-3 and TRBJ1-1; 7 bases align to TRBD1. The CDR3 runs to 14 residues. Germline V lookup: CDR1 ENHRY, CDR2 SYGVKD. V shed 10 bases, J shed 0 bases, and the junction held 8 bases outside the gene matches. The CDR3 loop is CASGTVTMNTEAFF. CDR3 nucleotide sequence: TGTGCCAGCGGGACAGTAACTATGAACACTGAAGCTTTCTTT.

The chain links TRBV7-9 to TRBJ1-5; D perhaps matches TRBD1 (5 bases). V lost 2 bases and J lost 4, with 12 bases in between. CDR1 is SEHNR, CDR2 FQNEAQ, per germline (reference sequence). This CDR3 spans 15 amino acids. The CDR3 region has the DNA TGTGCCAGCAGCTTACAGGGTGTGGGTAATCAGCCCCAGCATTTT. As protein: CASSLQGVGNQPQHF.

CDR3 in DNA: TGTGCCAGCAGCTCGACCGGGCTCAGGGGAGATACGCAGTATTTT. This codes for CASSSTGLRGDTQYF. V is TRBV7-2 and J is TRBJ2-3, with a weak D call TRBD1 (6 bases). The CDR3 totals 15 residues. Looked up from germline, CDR1 is SGHTA and CDR2 is FQGNSA. V was shortened by 4 bases and J by 5 bases, with 16 bases between the two germline ends. The whole variable domain, remainder taken from reference TRBV7-2 and TRBJ2-3, is GAGVSQSPSNKVTEKGKDVELRCDPISGHTALYWYRQSLGQGLEFLIYFQGNSAPDKSGLPSDRFSAERTGGSVSTLTIQRTQQEDSAVYLCASSSTGLRGDTQYFGPGTRLTVL.

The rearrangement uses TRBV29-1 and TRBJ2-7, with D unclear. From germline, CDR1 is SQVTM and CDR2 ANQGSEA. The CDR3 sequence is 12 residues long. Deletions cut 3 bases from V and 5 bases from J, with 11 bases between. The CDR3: CSVESGRDEQYF. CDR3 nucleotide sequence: TGCAGCGTTGAGTCAGGTAGAGACGAGCAGTACTTC.

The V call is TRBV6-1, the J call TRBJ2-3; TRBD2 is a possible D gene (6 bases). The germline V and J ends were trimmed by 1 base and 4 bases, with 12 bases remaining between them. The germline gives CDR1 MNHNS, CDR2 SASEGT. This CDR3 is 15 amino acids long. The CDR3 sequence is CASSEVRERSDTQYF. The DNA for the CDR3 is TGTGCCAGCAGTGAAGTCCGGGAGAGGTCAGATACGCAGTATTTT.

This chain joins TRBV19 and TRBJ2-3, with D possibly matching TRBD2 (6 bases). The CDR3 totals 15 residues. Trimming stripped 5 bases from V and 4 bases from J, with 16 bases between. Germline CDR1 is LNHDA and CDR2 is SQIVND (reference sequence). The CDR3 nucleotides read TGTGCCAGTAGTCCTCAAGGCGGGACGGCAGATACGCAGTATTTT. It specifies CASSPQGGTADTQYF.

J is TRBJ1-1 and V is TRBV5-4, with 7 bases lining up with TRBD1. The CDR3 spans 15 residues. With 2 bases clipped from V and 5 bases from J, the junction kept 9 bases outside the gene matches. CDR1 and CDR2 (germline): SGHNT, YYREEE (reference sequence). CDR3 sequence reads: CASSFRQGVGTEAFF. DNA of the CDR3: TGTGCCAGCAGCTTTAGACAGGGAGTAGGAACTGAAGCTTTCTTT.

CDR3 sequence: CASSHILFRDTEAFF. The CDR3 nucleotides are TGTGCCAGCAGTCACATTTTATTCAGGGACACTGAAGCTTTCTTT. The rearrangement uses TRBV11-2 and TRBJ1-1, with D maybe TRBD1 (5 bases). V was trimmed by 6 bases and J by 3 bases, leaving 17 bases between them. There are 15 residues in the CDR3. Germline V gene lookup returns CDR1 SGHAT and CDR2 FQNNGV.

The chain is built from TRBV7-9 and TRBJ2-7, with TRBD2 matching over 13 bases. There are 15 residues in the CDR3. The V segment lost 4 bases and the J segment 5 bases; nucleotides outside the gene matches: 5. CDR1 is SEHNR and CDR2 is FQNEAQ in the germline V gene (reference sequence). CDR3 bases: TGTGCCAGCAGCTGGGGACTAGCGGGATCGGACGAGCAGTACTTC. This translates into CASSWGLAGSDEQYF.

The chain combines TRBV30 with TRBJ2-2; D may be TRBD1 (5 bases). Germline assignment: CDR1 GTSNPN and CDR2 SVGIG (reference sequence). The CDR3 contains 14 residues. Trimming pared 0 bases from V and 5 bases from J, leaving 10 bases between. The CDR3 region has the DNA TGTGCCTGGAGTGTACGAAGGGGAACCGGGGAGCTGTTTTTT. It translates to CAWSVRRGTGELFF. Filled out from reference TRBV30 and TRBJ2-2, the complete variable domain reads SQTIHQWPATLVQPVGSPLSLECTVEGTSNPNLYWYRQAAGRGLQLLFYSVGIGQISSEVPQNLSASRPQDRQFILSSKKLLLSDSGFYLCAWSVRRGTGELFFGEGSRLTVL.

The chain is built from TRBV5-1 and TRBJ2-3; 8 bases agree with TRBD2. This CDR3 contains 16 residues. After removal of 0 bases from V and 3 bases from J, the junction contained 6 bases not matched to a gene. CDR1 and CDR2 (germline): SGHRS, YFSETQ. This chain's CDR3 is CASSLAVSGTTDTQYF. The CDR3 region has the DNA TGCGCCAGCAGCTTGGCTGTTAGCGGGACAACAGATACGCAGTATTTT.

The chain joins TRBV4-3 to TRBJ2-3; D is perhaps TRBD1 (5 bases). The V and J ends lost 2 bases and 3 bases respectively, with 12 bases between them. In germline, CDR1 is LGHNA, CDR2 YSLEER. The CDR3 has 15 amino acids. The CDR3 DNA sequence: TGCGCCAGCAGCCAAAGGACAACTTGGACAGATACGCAGTATTTT. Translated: CASSQRTTWTDTQYF.

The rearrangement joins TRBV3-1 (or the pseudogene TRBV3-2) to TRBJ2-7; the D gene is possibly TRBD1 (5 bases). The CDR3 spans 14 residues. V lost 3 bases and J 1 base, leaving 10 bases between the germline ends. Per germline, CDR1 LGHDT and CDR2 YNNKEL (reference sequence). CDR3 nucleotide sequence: TGTGCCAGCAGCCATTGGACAAGTTCCTACGAGCAGTACTTC. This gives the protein CASSHWTSSYEQYF.

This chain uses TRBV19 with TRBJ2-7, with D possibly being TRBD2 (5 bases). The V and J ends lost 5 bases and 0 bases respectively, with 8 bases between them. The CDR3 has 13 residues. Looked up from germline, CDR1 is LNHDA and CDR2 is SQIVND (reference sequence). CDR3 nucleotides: TGTGCCAGTAGTCTCCGGGACTCCTACGAGCAGTACTTC. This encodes CASSLRDSYEQYF.

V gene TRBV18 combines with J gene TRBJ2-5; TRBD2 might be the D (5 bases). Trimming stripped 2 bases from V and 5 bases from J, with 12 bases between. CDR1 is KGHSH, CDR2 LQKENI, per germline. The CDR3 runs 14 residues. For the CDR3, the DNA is TGTGCCAGCTCACCAAACGGGATCAGCGAGACCCAGTACTTC. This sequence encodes CASSPNGISETQYF.

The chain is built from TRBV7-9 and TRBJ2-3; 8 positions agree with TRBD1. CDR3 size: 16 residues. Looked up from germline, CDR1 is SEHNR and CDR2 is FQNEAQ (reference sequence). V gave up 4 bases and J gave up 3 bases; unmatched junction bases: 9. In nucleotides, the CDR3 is TGTGCCAGCAGCTGCGCCGGGACAGGTAAGACAGATACGCAGTATTTT. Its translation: CASSCAGTGKTDTQYF.

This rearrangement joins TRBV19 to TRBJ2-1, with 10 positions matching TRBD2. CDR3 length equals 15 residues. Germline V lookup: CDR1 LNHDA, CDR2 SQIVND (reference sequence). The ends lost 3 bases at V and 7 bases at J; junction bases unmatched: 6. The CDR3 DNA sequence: TGTGCCAGTAGTATTTTCGGGACTAGCGATAATGAGCAGTTCTTC. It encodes CASSIFGTSDNEQFF.

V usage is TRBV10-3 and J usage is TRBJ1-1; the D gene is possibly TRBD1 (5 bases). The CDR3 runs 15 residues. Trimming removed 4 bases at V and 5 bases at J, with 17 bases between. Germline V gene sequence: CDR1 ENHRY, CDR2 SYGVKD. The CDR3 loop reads CAISAGRALRTEAFF. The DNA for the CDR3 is TGTGCCATCAGTGCCGGCAGGGCGTTGCGTACTGAAGCTTTCTTT.

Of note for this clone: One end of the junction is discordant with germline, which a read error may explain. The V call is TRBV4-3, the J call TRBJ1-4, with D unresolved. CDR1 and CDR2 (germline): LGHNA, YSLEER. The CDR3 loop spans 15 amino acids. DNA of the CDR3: TGCGCCAGCAGCCAAGAAAGGGCGGGAAATGAAAAACTGCTTTTT. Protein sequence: CASSQERAGNEKLLF.

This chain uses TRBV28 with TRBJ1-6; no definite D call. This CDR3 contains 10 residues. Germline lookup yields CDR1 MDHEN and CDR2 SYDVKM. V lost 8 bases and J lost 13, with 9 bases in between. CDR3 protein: CASGPPPLHF. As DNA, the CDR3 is TGTGCCAGCGGCCCTCCCCCCCTCCACTTT.

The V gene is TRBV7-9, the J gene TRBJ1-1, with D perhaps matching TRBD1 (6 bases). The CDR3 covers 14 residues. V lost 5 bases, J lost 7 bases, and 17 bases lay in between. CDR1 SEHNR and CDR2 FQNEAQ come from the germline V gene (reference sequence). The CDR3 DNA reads TGTGCCAGCAGCCTGAGTGGACAGTACGGTGAAGCTTTCTTT. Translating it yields CASSLSGQYGEAFF.

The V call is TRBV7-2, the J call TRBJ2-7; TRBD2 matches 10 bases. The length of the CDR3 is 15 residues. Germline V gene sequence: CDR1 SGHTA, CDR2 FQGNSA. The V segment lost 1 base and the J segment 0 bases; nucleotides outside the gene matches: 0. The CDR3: CASSLGTSGSYEQYF. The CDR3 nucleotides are TGTGCCAGCAGCTTAGGGACTAGCGGCTCCTACGAGCAGTACTTC.

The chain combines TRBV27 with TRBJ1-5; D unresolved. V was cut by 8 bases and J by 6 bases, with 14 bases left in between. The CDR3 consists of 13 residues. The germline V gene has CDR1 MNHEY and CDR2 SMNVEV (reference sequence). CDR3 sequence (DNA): TGTGCCAGCTCCCTGTCGCGTAGTCAGCCCCAGCATTTT. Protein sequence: CASSLSRSQPQHF.

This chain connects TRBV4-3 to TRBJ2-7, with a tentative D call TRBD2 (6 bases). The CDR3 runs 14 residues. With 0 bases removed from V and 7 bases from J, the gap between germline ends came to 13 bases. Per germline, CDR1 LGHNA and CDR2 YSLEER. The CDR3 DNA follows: TGCGCCAGCAGCCAAGATTGGACTATCAAGGAGCAGTACTTC. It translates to CASSQDWTIKEQYF.

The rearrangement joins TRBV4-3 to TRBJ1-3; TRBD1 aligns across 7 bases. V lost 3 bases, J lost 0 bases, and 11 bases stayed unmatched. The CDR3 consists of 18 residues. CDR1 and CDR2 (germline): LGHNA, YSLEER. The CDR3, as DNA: TGCGCCAGCAGCCAGTACCGGGACAGATTTTCCTCTGGAAACACCATATATTTT. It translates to CASSQYRDRFSSGNTIYF.